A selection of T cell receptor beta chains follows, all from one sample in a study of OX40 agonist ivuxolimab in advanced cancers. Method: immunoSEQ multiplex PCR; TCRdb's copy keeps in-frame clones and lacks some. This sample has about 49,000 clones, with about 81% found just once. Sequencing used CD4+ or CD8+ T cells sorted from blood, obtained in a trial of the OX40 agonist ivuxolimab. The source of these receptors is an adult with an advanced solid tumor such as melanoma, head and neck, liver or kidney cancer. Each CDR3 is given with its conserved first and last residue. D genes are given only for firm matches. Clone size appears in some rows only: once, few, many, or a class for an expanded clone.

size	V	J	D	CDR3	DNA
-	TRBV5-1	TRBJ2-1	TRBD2	CASSLRREGDEQFF	TGCGCCAGCAGCTTGCGGCGGGAGGGCGATGAGCAGTTCTTC
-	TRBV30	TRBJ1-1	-	CAWSVTSGNEAFF	TGTGCCTGGAGTGTAACGTCTGGGAATGAAGCTTTCTTT
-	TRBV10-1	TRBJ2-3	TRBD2	CASLPTAGEADSPDTQYF	TGCGCCAGCCTTCCAACGGCGGGAGAGGCGGACTCTCCAGATACGCAGTATTTT
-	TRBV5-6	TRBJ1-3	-	CASSLAGTRNTIYF	TGTGCCAGCAGCTTGGCTGGGACAAGGAACACCATATATTTT
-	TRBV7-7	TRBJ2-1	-	CASSLEPTAFEQFF	TGTGCTAGCAGCTTAGAACCCACGGCCTTCGAGCAGTTCTTC
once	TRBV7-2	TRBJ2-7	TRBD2	CASRKGREGTYEQYF	TGTGCCAGCAGGAAGGGGCGGGAGGGAACCTACGAGCAGTACTTC
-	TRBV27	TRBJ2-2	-	CASSLDVRNTGELFF	TGTGCCAGCAGTTTAGATGTCCGTAACACCGGGGAGCTGTTTTTT
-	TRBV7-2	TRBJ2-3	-	CASSLDEDTQYF	TGTGCCAGCAGCTTAGACGAGGATACGCAGTATTTT
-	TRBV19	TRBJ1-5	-	CASSIDSNSNQPQHF	TGTGCCAGTAGTATAGATTCCAATAGCAATCAGCCCCAGCATTTT
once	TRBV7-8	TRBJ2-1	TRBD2	CASSLDPSGAAYEQFF	TGTGCCAGCAGCTTAGATCCTAGCGGGGCCGCCTATGAGCAGTTCTTC
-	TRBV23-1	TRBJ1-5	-	CASSQPSNQPQHF	TGCGCCAGCAGTCAACCCAGCAATCAGCCCCAGCATTTT
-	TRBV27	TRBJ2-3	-	CASRQFRSRDTQYF	TGTGCCAGCAGGCAATTCCGATCCCGAGATACGCAGTATTTT
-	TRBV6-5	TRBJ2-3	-	CASSKAGAGGDTQYF	TGTGCCAGCAGCAAGGCCGGGGCAGGAGGGGATACGCAGTATTTT
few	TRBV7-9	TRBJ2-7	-	CASSLGGTYEQYF	TGTGCCAGCAGCTTAGGGGGGACCTACGAGCAGTACTTC
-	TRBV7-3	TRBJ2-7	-	CASSSVAGYEQYF	TGTGCCAGCAGCTCGGTGGCGGGCTACGAGCAGTACTTC
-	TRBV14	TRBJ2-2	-	CASSRYRELFF	TGTGCCAGCAGCCGCTACCGGGAGCTGTTTTTT
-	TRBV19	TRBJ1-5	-	CASSYDTYQPQHF	TGTGCCAGTAGTTACGACACTTATCAGCCCCAGCATTTT